What follows are 27 T cell receptor beta chains derived from one specimen sequenced in a study of blood T cell repertoires in COVID-19. Data came from immunoSEQ multiplex PCR; TCRdb stores just in-frame clones and leaves some out. This table has over 55,000 clones, 88% appearing once. Sequencing was performed on peripheral blood. Every receptor here comes from a human donor in a cohort sampled during active COVID-19.

The chain is built from TRBV7-2 and TRBJ2-1, with a possible D match to TRBD1 (5 bases). Trimming removed 5 bases from V and 10 bases from J, with 15 bases in between. This CDR3 contains 13 residues. The V gene's germline CDR1 is SGHTA and CDR2 FQGNSA. CDR3 protein: CASSPRLAGEQFF. The CDR3 coding sequence is TGTGCCAGCAGCCCGCGGTTGGCAGGGGAGCAGTTCTTC.

The chain combines TRBV4-3 with TRBJ1-5; D remains ambiguous. The CDR3 has 15 amino acids. Germline CDR1 reads LGHNA; CDR2 reads YSLEER. V lost 0 bases and J 4 bases, leaving 10 bases between the germline ends. CDR3 in DNA: TGCGCCAGCAGCCAAGAGTATAGAGGAAATCAGCCCCAGCATTTT. As protein: CASSQEYRGNQPQHF.

The CDR3 bases are TGTGCCAGCAGTACTAGCGCCAGCTCCTACAATGAGCAGTTCTTC. It translates to CASSTSASSYNEQFF. V is TRBV6-4 and J is TRBJ2-1; TRBD2 aligns across 7 bases. The CDR3 extends over 15 amino acids. V trimming: 5 bases; J trimming: 0 bases; junction bases outside the gene matches: 4. The germline gives CDR1 MRHNA, CDR2 SNTAGT.

The chain is built from TRBV18 and TRBJ1-3; tentative D call: TRBD1 (5 bases). The V gene's germline CDR1 is KGHSH and CDR2 LQKENI. The CDR3 is 15 residues long. V was cut by 1 base and J by 8 bases, with 15 bases left in between. The CDR3 region has the DNA TGTGCCAGCTCACCACAGGGGAACAAGTTCGACACCATATATTTT. Protein sequence: CASSPQGNKFDTIYF.

The chain combines TRBV6-1 with TRBJ2-7; D gene unclear. Germline V CDR1 and CDR2: MNHNS, SASEGT. The CDR3 has 14 residues. V gave up 0 bases and J gave up 0 bases, with 6 bases separating them. In nucleotides, the CDR3 is TGTGCCAGCAGTGAAGCGTTCAACTCCTACGAGCAGTACTTC. Translated, it gives CASSEAFNSYEQYF.

The CDR3 here is CATSSGIYEQYF. The CDR3 DNA is TGTGCCACCTCTAGCGGAATCTACGAGCAGTACTTC. J is TRBJ2-7 and V is TRBV6-5, with TRBD2 matching over 7 bases. V gave up 10 bases and J gave up 3 bases; unmatched junction bases: 6. Germline loops: CDR1 MNHEY, CDR2 SVGAGI. This CDR3 region has 12 residues.

As DNA, the CDR3 is TGTGCCAGCAGTCAGAACTCACCCCTCCACTTT. Translation gives CASSQNSPLHF. This sequence joins TRBV3-1 (or the pseudogene TRBV3-2) and TRBJ1-6; D ambiguous. Germline V gene lookup returns CDR1 LGHDT and CDR2 YNNKEL (reference sequence). The CDR3 is 11 residues long. V lost 6 bases and J lost 10, with 7 bases in between.

This chain links TRBV28 with TRBJ2-1; 9 bases match TRBD2. Looked up from germline, CDR1 is MDHEN and CDR2 is SYDVKM. The CDR3 sequence is 14 residues long. Germline trimming cut 2 bases from V and 9 bases from J; bases unmatched to any gene: 5. Written as DNA, the CDR3 is TGTGCCAGCAGTTTAGCGGGAGGGGTAAGTGAGCAGTTCTTC. It specifies CASSLAGGVSEQFF.

The V call is TRBV15, the J call TRBJ1-2; 12 bases align to TRBD1. The length of the CDR3 is 16 residues. Looked up from germline, CDR1 is LNHNV and CDR2 is YYDKDF (reference sequence). V lost 3 bases to trimming and J lost 7 bases; unmatched junction nucleotides: 9. CDR3 nucleotides: TGTGCCACCAGCAGGTGGGAGGGACAGGGGGCCAGTGGCTACACCTTC. Translating gives CATSRWEGQGASGYTF. Drawing the rest from reference TRBV15 and TRBJ1-2, the complete variable domain is DAMVIQNPRYQVTQFGKPVTLSCSQTLNHNVMYWYQQKSSQAPKLLFHYYDKDFNNEADTPDNFQSRRPNTSFCFLDIRSPGLGDTAMYLCATSRWEGQGASGYTFGSGTRLTVV.

The chain recombines TRBV19 with TRBJ1-2; TRBD1 might be the D (6 bases). This CDR3 is built from 15 residues. Germline loops: CDR1 LNHDA, CDR2 SQIVND (reference sequence). V lost 11 bases and J lost 5, with 24 bases in between. The CDR3, as DNA: TGTGCCGTCCTCGGGGGGGCCGACTCCTATTATGGCTACACCTTC. This codes for CAVLGGADSYYGYTF.

The V call is TRBV19, the J call TRBJ2-2; a possible D gene is TRBD2 (6 bases). The ends were cut back, 6 bases at V and 4 bases at J, with 18 bases in the middle. This CDR3 spans 16 amino acids. Germline loops: CDR1 LNHDA, CDR2 SQIVND (reference sequence). The chain's CDR3 is CASSRPRGSSTGELFF. CDR3 nucleotide sequence: TGTGCCAGTAGCCGTCCCCGGGGGTCCAGCACCGGGGAGCTGTTTTTT.

Here the CDR3 reads CASSYSVGADEQYF. As DNA, the CDR3 is TGTGCCAGCAGTTACTCAGTGGGTGCGGACGAGCAGTACTTC. This chain connects TRBV6-2 or TRBV6-3 to TRBJ2-7; D ambiguous. Trimming took off 0 bases at V and 5 bases at J, with 11 bases between the two ends. The CDR3 runs 14 residues. From germline, CDR1 is MNHEY and CDR2 SVGEGT.

The CDR3 DNA follows: TGTGCCAGCAGCCGCCGCCCACAGGGGAGTACAGATACGCAGTATTTT. It specifies CASSRRPQGSTDTQYF. The gene calls are TRBV27 and TRBJ2-3; 7 bases fit TRBD1. The junction had 12 bases not matched to a gene; V was cut back by 6 bases and J by 3 bases. From germline, CDR1 is MNHEY and CDR2 SMNVEV (reference sequence). The length of the CDR3 is 16 residues.

J is TRBJ2-7 and V is TRBV5-1; maybe TRBD1 (6 bases). V gave up 1 base and J gave up 4 bases, with 12 bases separating them. This CDR3 has 14 amino acids. CDR1 SGHRS and CDR2 YFSETQ come from the germline V gene. The CDR3, as DNA: TGCGCCAGCAGCTTGCAGGGGACCCCATACGAGCAGTACTTC. Translation: CASSLQGTPYEQYF.

The J gene is TRBJ1-2, the V gene TRBV5-6, with D maybe TRBD1 (5 bases). The length of the CDR3 is 14 residues. Germline V gene lookup returns CDR1 SGHDT and CDR2 YYEEEE. Trimming removed 5 bases from V and 4 bases from J, with 15 bases in between. The CDR3 nucleotides are TGTGCCAGCAGTAAGCATGGGGCTGGCTATGGCTACACCTTC. This translates into CASSKHGAGYGYTF.

The rearrangement joins TRBV27 to TRBJ2-7, with 10 bases that match TRBD1. CDR3 length: 15 amino acids. V lost 5 bases, J lost 2 bases, and 6 bases stayed unmatched. Germline V gives CDR1 MNHEY, CDR2 SMNVEV (reference sequence). The CDR3, as DNA: TGTGCCAGCAGTGGCCCGGGACAGGGGACCTACGAGCAGTACTTC. This encodes CASSGPGQGTYEQYF.

This rearrangement joins TRBV11-2 to TRBJ2-5, with 7 bases matching TRBD2. V lost 6 bases and J lost 4; bases outside the gene matches: 11. This CDR3 is 15 amino acids long. Germline V gene lookup returns CDR1 SGHAT and CDR2 FQNNGV. This CDR3 is CASSLMPSGTETQYF. CDR3 nucleotides: TGTGCCAGCAGTCTGATGCCTAGCGGAACAGAGACCCAGTACTTC.

V usage is TRBV30 and J usage is TRBJ2-1; 14 positions match TRBD2. Trimming took 8 bases from V and 4 from J; bases not matched to a gene: 4. The CDR3 spans 14 residues. Germline CDR1 and CDR2: GTSNPN and SVGIG (reference sequence). Written as DNA, the CDR3 is TGTGCCGGCAGACTAGCGGGAGGGTACAATGAGCAGTTCTTC. It is translated as CAGRLAGGYNEQFF.

The J gene is TRBJ2-1, the V gene TRBV28; 7 bases match TRBD2. With 5 bases clipped from V and 0 bases from J, the junction kept 4 bases outside the gene matches. Germline-derived CDR1 and CDR2 are MDHEN and SYDVKM. This CDR3 spans 15 amino acids. This chain's CDR3 is CASSLAVYSYNEQFF. The DNA for the CDR3 is TGTGCCAGCAGTCTAGCGGTTTACTCCTACAATGAGCAGTTCTTC.

This chain uses TRBV7-2 with TRBJ2-1; D is undetermined. The germline gives CDR1 SGHTA, CDR2 FQGNSA. This CDR3 comprises 13 residues. V shed 2 bases and J shed 6 bases, with 8 bases lying between them. The chain's CDR3 is CASSLLSFNEQFF. DNA of the CDR3: TGTGCCAGCAGCTTACTATCGTTCAATGAGCAGTTCTTC.

The chain is built from TRBV5-5 and TRBJ2-3; TRBD1 might be the D (6 bases). This CDR3 is built from 13 residues. Germline loops: CDR1 SGHKS, CDR2 YYEKEE (reference sequence). Trimming shortened V by 3 bases and J by 3 bases, and 8 bases separated the two germline ends. CDR3 protein: CASSSRGTDTQYF. The CDR3 DNA follows: TGTGCCAGCAGCTCCAGGGGTACAGATACGCAGTATTTT.

The genes are TRBV28 and TRBJ2-2; D not resolved. Trimming removed 5 bases from V and 3 bases from J, with 13 bases in between. The CDR3 contains 15 residues. CDR1 is MDHEN and CDR2 is SYDVKM in the germline V gene. In nucleotides, the CDR3 is TGTGCCAGCAGTCACTCCGGGTCCTACACCGGGGAGCTGTTTTTT. This codes for CASSHSGSYTGELFF. The entire variable domain, with the rest obtained from reference TRBV28 and TRBJ2-2, is as follows: DVKVTQSSRYLVKRTGEKVFLECVQDMDHENMFWYRQDPGLGLRLIYFSYDVKMKEKGDIPEGYSVSREKKERFSLILESASTNQTSMYLCASSHSGSYTGELFFGEGSRLTVL.

The rearrangement uses TRBV7-2 and TRBJ1-6; D gene ambiguous. The germline CDR1 and CDR2 sequences are SGHTA and FQGNSA. This CDR3 comprises 14 residues. The V end lost 6 bases, the J end lost 14 bases, and 20 bases lay between the germline ends. The CDR3 DNA reads as TGTGCCAGCAGTCGAGAGGGCCTCCGAGGGTCCCTCCACTTT. This encodes CASSREGLRGSLHF.

CDR3 region: CASSLLAGADTQYF. As DNA, the CDR3 is TGTGCCAGCAGTTTACTAGCGGGGGCAGATACGCAGTATTTT. This chain connects TRBV28 to TRBJ2-3; the match to TRBD2 covers 10 bases. Germline values: CDR1 MDHEN, CDR2 SYDVKM. The J segment lost 4 bases and the V segment lost 2 bases, leaving 0 bases of the junction unmatched. CDR3 size: 14 residues.

The chain employs TRBV5-8 and TRBJ2-1; D may be TRBD1 (6 bases). Looked up from germline, CDR1 is SGHTS and CDR2 is YDEGEE. Trimming shortened V by 6 bases and J by 8 bases, and 12 bases separated the two germline ends. This CDR3 has 12 amino acids. CDR3 DNA: TGTGCCAGCAACACAGGGATCTATGAGCAGTTCTTC. It specifies CASNTGIYEQFF.

The genes are TRBV29-1 and TRBJ1-2, with 7 bases identical to TRBD1. The ends lost 6 bases at V and 1 base at J; junction bases unmatched: 5. This CDR3 spans 13 amino acids. Germline V CDR1 and CDR2: SQVTM, ANQGSEA. The CDR3 here is CSVDRDSNYGYTF. For the CDR3, the DNA is TGCAGCGTAGATCGGGACAGTAACTATGGCTACACCTTC.

This sequence joins TRBV15 and TRBJ2-2; TRBD1 matches 7 bases. V was clipped by 2 bases and J by 6 bases; unmatched bases: 3. The CDR3 contains 14 residues. From germline, CDR1 is LNHNV and CDR2 YYDKDF (reference sequence). This chain's CDR3 is CATSRKTGPGELFF. CDR3 nucleotide sequence: TGTGCCACCAGCAGAAAGACAGGGCCCGGGGAGCTGTTTTTT. Supplemented by reference TRBV15 and TRBJ2-2, the full variable domain reads DAMVIQNPRYQVTQFGKPVTLSCSQTLNHNVMYWYQQKSSQAPKLLFHYYDKDFNNEADTPDNFQSRRPNTSFCFLDIRSPGLGDTAMYLCATSRKTGPGELFFGEGSRLTVL.